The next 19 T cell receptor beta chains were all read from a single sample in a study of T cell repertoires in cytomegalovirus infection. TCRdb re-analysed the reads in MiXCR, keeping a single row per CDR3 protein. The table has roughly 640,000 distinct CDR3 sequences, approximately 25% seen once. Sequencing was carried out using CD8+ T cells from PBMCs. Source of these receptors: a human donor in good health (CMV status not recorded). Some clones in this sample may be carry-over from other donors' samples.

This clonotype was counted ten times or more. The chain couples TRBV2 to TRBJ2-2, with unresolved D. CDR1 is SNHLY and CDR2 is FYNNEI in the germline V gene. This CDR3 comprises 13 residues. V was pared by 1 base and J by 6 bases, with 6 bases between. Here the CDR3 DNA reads TGTGCCAGCAGTGAAGATGAGTCCGGGGAGCTGTTTTTT. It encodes CASSEDESGELFF.

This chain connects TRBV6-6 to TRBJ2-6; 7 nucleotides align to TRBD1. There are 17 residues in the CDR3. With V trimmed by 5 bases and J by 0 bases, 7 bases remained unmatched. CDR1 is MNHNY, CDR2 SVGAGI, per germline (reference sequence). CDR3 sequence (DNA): TGTGCCAGCAGTCCGACAGGGTCCCGCTCTGGGGCCAACGTCCTGACTTTC. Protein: CASSPTGSRSGANVLTF.

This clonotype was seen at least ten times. CDR3 in DNA: TGTGCCAGCAGCGCGACAGGGGGTAATGTCTACAATGAGCAGTTCTTC. As protein: CASSATGGNVYNEQFF. This sequence joins TRBV7-9 and TRBJ2-1, with 9 positions matching TRBD1. CDR1 SEHNR and CDR2 FQNEAQ come from the germline V gene (reference sequence). This CDR3 is 16 amino acids long. V gave up 5 bases and J gave up 3 bases; unmatched junction bases: 8.

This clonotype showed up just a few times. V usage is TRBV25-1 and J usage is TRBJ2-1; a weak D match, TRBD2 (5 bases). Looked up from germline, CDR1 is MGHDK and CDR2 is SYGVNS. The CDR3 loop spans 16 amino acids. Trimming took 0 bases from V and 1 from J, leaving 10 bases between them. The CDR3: CASSEYSGSSYNEQFF. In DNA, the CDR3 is TGTGCCAGCAGTGAATATTCGGGGAGTTCCTACAATGAGCAGTTCTTC.

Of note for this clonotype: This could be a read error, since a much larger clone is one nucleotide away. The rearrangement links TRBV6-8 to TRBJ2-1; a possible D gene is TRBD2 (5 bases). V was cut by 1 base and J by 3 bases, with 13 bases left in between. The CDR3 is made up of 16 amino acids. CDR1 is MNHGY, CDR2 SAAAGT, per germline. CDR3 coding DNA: TGTGCCAGCAGTTACTTGTGGACTTCCGACTACAATGAGCAGTTCTTC. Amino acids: CASSYLWTSDYNEQFF.

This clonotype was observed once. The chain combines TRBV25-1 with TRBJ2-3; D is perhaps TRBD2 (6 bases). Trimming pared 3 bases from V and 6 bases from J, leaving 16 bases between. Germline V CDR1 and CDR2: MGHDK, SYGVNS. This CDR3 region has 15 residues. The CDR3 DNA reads TGTGCCAGCAGTGAGGGAGGAGGCGTGTGGGATACGCAGTATTTT. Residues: CASSEGGGVWDTQYF. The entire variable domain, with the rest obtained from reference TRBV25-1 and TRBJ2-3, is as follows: EADIYQTPRYLVIGTGKKITLECSQTMGHDKMYWYQQDPGMELHLIHYSYGVNSTEKGDLSSESTVSRIRTEHFPLTLESARPSHTSQYLCASSEGGGVWDTQYFGPGTRLTVL.

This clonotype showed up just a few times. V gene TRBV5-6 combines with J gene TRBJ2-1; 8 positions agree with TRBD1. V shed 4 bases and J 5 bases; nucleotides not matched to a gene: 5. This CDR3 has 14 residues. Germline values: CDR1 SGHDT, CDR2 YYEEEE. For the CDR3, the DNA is TGTGCCAGCAGCCCGGACAGGGTGCACAATGAGCAGTTCTTC. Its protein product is CASSPDRVHNEQFF.

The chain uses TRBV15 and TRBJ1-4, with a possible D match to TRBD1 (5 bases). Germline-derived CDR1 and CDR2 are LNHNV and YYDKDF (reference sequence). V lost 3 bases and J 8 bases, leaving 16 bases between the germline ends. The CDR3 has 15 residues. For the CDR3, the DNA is TGTGCCACCAGCAGGCTGCAGGGCTCTCGGGAAAAACTGTTTTTT. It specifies CATSRLQGSREKLFF.

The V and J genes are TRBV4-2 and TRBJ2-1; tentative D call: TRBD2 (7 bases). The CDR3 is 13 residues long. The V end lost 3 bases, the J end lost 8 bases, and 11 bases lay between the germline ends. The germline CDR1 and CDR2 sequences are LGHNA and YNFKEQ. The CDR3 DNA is TGTGCCAGCAGCCAGGGGGGGGCCGATGAGCAGTTCTTC. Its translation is CASSQGGADEQFF.

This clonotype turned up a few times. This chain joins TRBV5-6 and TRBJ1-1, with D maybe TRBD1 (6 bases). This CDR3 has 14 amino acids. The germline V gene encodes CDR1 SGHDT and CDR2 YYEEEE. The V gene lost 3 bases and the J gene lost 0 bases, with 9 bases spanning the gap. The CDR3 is CASSWTVMNTEAFF. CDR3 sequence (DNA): TGTGCCAGCAGCTGGACAGTCATGAACACTGAAGCTTTCTTT.

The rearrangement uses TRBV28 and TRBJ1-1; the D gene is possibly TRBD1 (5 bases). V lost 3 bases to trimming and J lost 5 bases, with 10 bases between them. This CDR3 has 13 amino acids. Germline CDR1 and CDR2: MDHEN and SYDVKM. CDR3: CASSFWGGTEAFF. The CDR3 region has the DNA TGTGCCAGCAGTTTTTGGGGGGGTACTGAAGCTTTCTTT.

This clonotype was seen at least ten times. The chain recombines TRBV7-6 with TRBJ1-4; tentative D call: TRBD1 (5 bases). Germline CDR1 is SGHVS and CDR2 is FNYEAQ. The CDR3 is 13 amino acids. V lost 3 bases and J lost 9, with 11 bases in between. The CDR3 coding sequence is TGTGCCAGCAGCTTGGAGCGGGGACAAAAACTGTTTTTT. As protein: CASSLERGQKLFF.

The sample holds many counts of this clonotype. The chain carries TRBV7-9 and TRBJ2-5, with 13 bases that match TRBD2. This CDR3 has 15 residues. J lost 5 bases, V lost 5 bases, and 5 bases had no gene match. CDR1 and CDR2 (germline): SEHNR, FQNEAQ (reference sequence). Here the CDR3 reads CASSDAGLAGETQYF. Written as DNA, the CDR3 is TGTGCCAGCAGCGACGCGGGACTAGCGGGGGAGACCCAGTACTTC.

In DNA form, the CDR3 reads TGTGCCAGCAGTTACTCGGCCGACAGAGCCAATGAGCAGTTCTTC. Its protein is CASSYSADRANEQFF. This chain joins TRBV6-5 and TRBJ2-1, with D possibly TRBD1 on 5 matching bases. V was shortened by 0 bases and J by 6 bases, with 12 bases between the two germline ends. This CDR3 has 15 residues. Germline V gene lookup returns CDR1 MNHEY and CDR2 SVGAGI.

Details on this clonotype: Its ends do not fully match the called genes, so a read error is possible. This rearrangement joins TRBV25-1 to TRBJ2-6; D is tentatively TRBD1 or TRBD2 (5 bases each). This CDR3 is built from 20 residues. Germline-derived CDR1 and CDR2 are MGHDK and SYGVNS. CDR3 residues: CASSEPGTQWGYSGVNVLTF. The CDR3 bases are TGTGCCAGCAGTGAGCCCGGGACGCAATGGGGCTACTCCGGGGTCAACGTCCTGACTTTC.

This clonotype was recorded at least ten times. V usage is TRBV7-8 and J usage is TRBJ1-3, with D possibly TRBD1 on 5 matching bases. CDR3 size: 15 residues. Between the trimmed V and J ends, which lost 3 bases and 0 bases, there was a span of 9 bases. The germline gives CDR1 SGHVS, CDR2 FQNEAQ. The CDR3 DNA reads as TGTGCCAGCAGCTTCCCCGGGACCTCTGGAAACACCATATATTTT. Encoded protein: CASSFPGTSGNTIYF.

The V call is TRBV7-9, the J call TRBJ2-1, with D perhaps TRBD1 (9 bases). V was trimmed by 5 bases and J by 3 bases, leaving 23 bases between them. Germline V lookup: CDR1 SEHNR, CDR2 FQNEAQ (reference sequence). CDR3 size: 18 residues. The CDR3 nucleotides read TGTGCCAGCAGCGGGGACAGGGCTCGGGGGGGTCGCTACAATGAGCAGTTCTTC. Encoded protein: CASSGDRARGGRYNEQFF.

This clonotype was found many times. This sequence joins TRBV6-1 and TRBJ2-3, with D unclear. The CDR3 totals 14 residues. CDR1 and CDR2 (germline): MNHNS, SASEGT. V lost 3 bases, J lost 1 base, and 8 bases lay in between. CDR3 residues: CASSDWQGTDTQYF. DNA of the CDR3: TGTGCCAGCAGTGACTGGCAGGGCACAGATACGCAGTATTTT.

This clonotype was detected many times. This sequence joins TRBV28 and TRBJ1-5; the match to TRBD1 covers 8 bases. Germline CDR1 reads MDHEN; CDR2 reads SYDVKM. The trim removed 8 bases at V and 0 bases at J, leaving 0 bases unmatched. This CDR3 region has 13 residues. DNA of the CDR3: TGTGCCAGCGACAGGGGTAGCAATCAGCCCCAGCATTTT. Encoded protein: CASDRGSNQPQHF.